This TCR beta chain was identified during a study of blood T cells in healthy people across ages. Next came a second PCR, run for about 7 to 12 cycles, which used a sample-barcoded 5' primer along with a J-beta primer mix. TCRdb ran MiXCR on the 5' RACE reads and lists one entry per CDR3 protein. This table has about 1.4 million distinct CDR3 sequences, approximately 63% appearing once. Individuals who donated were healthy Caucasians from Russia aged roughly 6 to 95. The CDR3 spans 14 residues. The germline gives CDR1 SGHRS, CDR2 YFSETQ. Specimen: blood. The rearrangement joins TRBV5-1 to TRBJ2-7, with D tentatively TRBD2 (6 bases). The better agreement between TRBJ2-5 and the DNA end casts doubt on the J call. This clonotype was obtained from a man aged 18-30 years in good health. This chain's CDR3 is CASSSTGVTETQYF. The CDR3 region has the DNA TGCGCCAGCAGCTCCACGGGGGTGACAGAGACCCAGTACTTC.